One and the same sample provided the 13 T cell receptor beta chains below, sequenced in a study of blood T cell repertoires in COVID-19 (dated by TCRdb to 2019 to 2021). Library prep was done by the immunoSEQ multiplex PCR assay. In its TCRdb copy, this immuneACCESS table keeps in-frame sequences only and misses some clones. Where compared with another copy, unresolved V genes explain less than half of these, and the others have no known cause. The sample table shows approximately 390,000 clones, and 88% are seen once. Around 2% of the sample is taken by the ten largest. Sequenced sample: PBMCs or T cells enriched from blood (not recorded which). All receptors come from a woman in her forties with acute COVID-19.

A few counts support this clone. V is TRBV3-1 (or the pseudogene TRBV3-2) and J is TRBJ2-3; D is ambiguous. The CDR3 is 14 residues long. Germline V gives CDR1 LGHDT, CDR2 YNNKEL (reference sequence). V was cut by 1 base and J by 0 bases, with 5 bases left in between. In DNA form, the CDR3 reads TGTGCCAGCAGCCAAGGCGCTAGCACAGATACGCAGTATTTT. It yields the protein CASSQGASTDTQYF.

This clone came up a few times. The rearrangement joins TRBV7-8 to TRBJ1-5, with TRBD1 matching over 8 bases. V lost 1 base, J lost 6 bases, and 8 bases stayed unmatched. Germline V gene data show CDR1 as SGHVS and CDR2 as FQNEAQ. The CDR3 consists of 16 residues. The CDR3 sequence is CASSLELQGAGQPQHF. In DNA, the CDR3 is TGTGCCAGCAGCTTAGAGTTGCAGGGGGCGGGTCAGCCCCAGCATTTT.

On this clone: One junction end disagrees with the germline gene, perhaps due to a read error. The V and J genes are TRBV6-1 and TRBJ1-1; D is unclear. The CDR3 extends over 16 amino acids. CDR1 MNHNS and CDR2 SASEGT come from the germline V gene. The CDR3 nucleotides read TGTGCCAGCACTGAAGCTGTGCGGGTGGGATTCACTGAAGCTTTCTTT. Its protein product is CASTEAVRVGFTEAFF.

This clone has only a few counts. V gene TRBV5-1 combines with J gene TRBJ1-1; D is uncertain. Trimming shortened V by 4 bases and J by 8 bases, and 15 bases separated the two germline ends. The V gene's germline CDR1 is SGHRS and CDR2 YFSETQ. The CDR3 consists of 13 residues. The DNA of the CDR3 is TGCGCCAGCAGCCCTGGCGGGAGTCCCGAAGCTTTCTTT. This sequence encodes CASSPGGSPEAFF.

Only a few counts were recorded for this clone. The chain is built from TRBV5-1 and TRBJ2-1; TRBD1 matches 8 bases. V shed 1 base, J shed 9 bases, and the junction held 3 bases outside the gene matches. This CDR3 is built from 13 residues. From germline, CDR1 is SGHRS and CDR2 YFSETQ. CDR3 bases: TGCGCCAGCAGCTTGAGGGACAGGAGTGAGCAGTTCTTC. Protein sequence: CASSLRDRSEQFF.

Here the CDR3 DNA reads TGTGCCAGCAGCACCAGCCGGGACAGGGAAAGCTATGGCTACACCTTC. Residues: CASSTSRDRESYGYTF. The chain recombines TRBV7-9 with TRBJ1-2, with 9 bases matching TRBD1. The CDR3 length is 16 residues. Germline V gives CDR1 SEHNR, CDR2 FQNEAQ (reference sequence). Trimming removed 5 bases from V and 4 bases from J; junction bases left unmatched: 11.

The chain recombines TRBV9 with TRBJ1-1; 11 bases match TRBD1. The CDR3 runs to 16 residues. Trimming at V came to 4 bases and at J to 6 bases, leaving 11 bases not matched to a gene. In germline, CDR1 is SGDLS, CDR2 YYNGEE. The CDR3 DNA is TGTGCCAGCAGCAACCCGGGACAGGGGGAATGGGCTGAAGCTTTCTTT. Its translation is CASSNPGQGEWAEAFF.

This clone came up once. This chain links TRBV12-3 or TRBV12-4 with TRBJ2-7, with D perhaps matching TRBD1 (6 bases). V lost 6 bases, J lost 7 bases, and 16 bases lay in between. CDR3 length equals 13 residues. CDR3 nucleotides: TGTGCCAGCAGCCCCCGGACAGCTGGGGAGCAGTACTTC. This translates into CASSPRTAGEQYF.

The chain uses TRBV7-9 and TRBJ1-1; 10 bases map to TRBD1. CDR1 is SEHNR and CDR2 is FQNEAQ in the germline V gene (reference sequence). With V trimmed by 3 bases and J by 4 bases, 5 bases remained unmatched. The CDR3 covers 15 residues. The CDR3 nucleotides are TGTGCCAGCAGCTTTCAGGACAGGGGGGTCACTGAAGCTTTCTTT. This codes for CASSFQDRGVTEAFF.

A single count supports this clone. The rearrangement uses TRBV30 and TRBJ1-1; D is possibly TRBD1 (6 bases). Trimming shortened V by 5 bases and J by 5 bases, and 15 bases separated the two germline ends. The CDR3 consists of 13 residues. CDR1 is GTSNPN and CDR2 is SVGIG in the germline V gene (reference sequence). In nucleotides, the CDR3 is TGTGCCTGGGGACCCAGGGGTAGTACTGAAGCTTTCTTT. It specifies CAWGPRGSTEAFF.

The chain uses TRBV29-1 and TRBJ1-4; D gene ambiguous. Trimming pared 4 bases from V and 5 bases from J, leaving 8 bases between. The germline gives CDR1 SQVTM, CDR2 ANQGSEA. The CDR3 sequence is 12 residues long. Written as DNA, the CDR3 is TGCAGCGTTGGCAGGCTAAATGAAAAACTGTTTTTT. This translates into CSVGRLNEKLFF.

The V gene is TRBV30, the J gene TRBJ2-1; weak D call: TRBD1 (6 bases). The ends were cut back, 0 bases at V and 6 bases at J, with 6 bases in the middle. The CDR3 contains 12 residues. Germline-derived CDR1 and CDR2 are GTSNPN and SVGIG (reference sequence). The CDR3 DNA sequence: TGTGCCTGGAGTGTACAGGGCAATGAGCAGTTCTTC. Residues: CAWSVQGNEQFF.

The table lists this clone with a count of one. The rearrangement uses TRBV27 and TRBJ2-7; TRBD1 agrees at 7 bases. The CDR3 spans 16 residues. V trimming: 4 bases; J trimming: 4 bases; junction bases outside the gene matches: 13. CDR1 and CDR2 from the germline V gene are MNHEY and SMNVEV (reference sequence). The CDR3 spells CASSSFMGTVGYEQYF. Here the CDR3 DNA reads TGTGCCAGCAGTTCTTTTATGGGGACAGTGGGGTACGAGCAGTACTTC.